This is a list of T cell receptor beta chains from one sample in a study of blood T cells in healthy people across ages. TCRdb used MiXCR to reprocess the 5' RACE reads, holding one entry per CDR3 protein. Here the sample spans some 1,800,000 distinct CDR3 sequences, 30% to 40% being singletons. Sequencing was performed on blood. The source of these receptors is a human donor in good health. The CDR3 runs from the conserved cysteine through the conserved F or W. D genes are given only for firm matches. Size is stated for part of the rows, as once, few or many counts, or as a class when the clone is expanded.

V gene	clone size	D gene	J gene	CDR3 protein	CDR3 DNA
TRBV4-2	few	TRBD1	TRBJ1-4	CASNSPWQGQTEKLFF	TGTGCCAGCAACTCACCTTGGCAGGGACAGACCGAAAAACTGTTTTTT
TRBV7-9	NA	NA	TRBJ2-5	CASSQTIRRRGQETQYF	TGTGCCAGCAGTCAAACCATCAGGCGGCGCGGACAAGAGACCCAGTACTTC
TRBV19	few	NA	TRBJ1-1	CASRPAGLNTEAFF	TGTGCCAGTAGACCGGCAGGCCTGAACACTGAAGCTTTCTTT
TRBV29-1	few	NA	TRBJ2-3	CSVESVGVGTDTQYF	TGCAGCGTTGAGTCGGTCGGGGTGGGGACAGATACGCAGTATTTT
TRBV5-1	NA	NA	TRBJ2-1	CASSLAWEDEQFF	TGCGCCAGCAGCTTGGCCTGGGAGGATGAGCAGTTCTTC
TRBV5-1	few	TRBD1	TRBJ2-6	CASSSGTVLTGANVLTF	TGCGCCAGCAGCTCAGGGACAGTTTTGACTGGGGCCAACGTCCTGACTTTC
TRBV5-1	few	NA	TRBJ2-7	CASRILNSYEQYF	TGCGCCAGCCGGATCCTGAACTCCTACGAGCAGTACTTC
TRBV7-9	NA	NA	TRBJ1-2	CASSQLPGLPYGYTF	TGTGCCAGCAGCCAATTACCGGGACTCCCCTATGGCTACACCTTC
TRBV15	few	NA	TRBJ1-4	CATSSGVATNEKLFF	TGTGCCACCAGCAGCGGGGTGGCCACTAATGAAAAACTGTTTTTT
TRBV6-6	few	NA	TRBJ2-7	CANRSVGGGYEQYF	TGTGCCAACCGGTCGGTGGGGGGTGGGTACGAGCAGTACTTC
TRBV25-1	NA	NA	TRBJ2-5	CASSEPRGGGETQYF	TGTGCCAGCAGTGAGCCCAGGGGCGGAGGAGAGACCCAGTACTTC
TRBV30	NA	NA	TRBJ2-3	CAWIGRGRTSTDTQYF	TGTGCCTGGATCGGACGGGGGAGGACTAGCACAGATACGCAGTATTTT
TRBV6-5	NA	NA	TRBJ2-7	CASSFGPGSYNEQYF	TGTGCCAGCAGTTTCGGGCCGGGGTCCTACAATGAGCAGTACTTC
TRBV28	NA	NA	TRBJ2-3	CASKFRGDTSTDTQYF	TGTGCCAGCAAATTCCGGGGGGACACTAGCACAGATACGCAGTATTTT
TRBV9	NA	TRBD2	TRBJ2-3	CASSASGTREVDTQYF	TGTGCCAGCAGCGCATCCGGGACTAGGGAAGTAGATACGCAGTATTTT
TRBV3-1	many	NA	TRBJ1-6	CASSHPGDSPLHF	TGTGCCAGCAGCCATCCTGGAGATTCACCCCTCCACTTT
TRBV28	NA	TRBD2	TRBJ2-3	CASSLSSGGVLDTQYF	TGTGCCAGCAGTTTATCCAGCGGGGGTGTTTTAGATACGCAGTATTTT
TRBV7-6	NA	NA	TRBJ2-1	CASSLALENEQFF	TGTGCCAGCAGCTTAGCGTTAGAGAATGAGCAGTTCTTC
TRBV4-1	few	NA	TRBJ1-2	CASSQETHNYGYTF	TGCGCCAGCAGCCAAGAGACCCATAACTATGGCTACACCTTC
TRBV5-1	NA	NA	TRBJ2-1	CASSLDTENEQFF	TGCGCCAGCAGCTTGGACACCGAAAATGAGCAGTTCTTC
TRBV15	few	NA	TRBJ1-4	CATSPRSATNEKLFF	TGTGCCACCAGCCCCCGTTCGGCAACTAATGAAAAACTGTTTTTT
TRBV20-1	NA	NA	TRBJ2-7	CSAKWGGVYEQYF	TGCAGTGCTAAGTGGGGGGGCGTATACGAGCAGTACTTC
TRBV7-9	NA	TRBD1	TRBJ2-5	CASSLSWTGDQTQYF	TGTGCCAGCAGCTTATCGTGGACAGGGGATCAGACCCAGTACTTC
TRBV4-1	NA	TRBD1	TRBJ2-7	CASSQERTGQGVFEQYF	TGCGCCAGCAGCCAAGAGAGAACAGGACAGGGAGTTTTCGAGCAGTACTTC
TRBV4-2	NA	TRBD1	TRBJ1-2	CASSQQTGVRSYGYTF	TGTGCCAGCAGCCAACAAACAGGGGTGCGGAGCTATGGCTACACCTTC
TRBV6-2/TRBV6-3	NA	TRBD2	TRBJ2-1	CASTRITGGLIGNEQFF	TGTGCCAGCACCAGGATAACGGGGGGGCTTATAGGCAATGAGCAGTTCTTC
TRBV10-3	NA	NA	TRBJ2-4	CAISDAGRGPGGNEQYF	TGTGCCATCAGTGATGCGGGACGCGGTCCTGGGGGGAATGAGCAGTACTTC
TRBV4-1	NA	TRBD1	TRBJ1-6	CASSLREGAGYNSPLHF	TGCGCCAGCAGCCTCCGGGAGGGGGCGGGCTATAATTCACCCCTCCACTTT
TRBV6-5	NA	NA	TRBJ2-7	CASSYSRISYEQYF	TGTGCCAGCAGTTACTCACGAATCTCCTACGAGCAGTACTTC
TRBV2	NA	NA	TRBJ2-5	CASSEQGMGETQYF	TGTGCCAGCAGTGAACAAGGGATGGGGGAGACCCAGTACTTC
TRBV9	NA	TRBD1	TRBJ2-7	CASSAYGQGAFYEQYF	TGTGCCAGCAGTGCTTACGGACAGGGTGCATTCTACGAGCAGTACTTC
TRBV14	few	NA	TRBJ1-2	CASSQDLSGNGYTF	TGTGCCAGCAGCCAAGATCTTAGTGGGAACGGCTACACCTTC
TRBV6-6	NA	TRBD2	TRBJ2-5	CTSSYSGERDVTQYF	TGTACCAGCAGTTACTCGGGAGAGCGGGACGTAACCCAGTACTTC
TRBV28	NA	TRBD2	TRBJ2-5	CASSKRGGLETQYF	TGTGCCAGCAGTAAGCGGGGGGGCCTTGAGACCCAGTACTTC
TRBV11-3	NA	NA	TRBJ2-3	CASSADSTDTQYF	TGTGCCAGCAGCGCCGATTCCACAGATACGCAGTATTTT
TRBV7-9	once	TRBD1	TRBJ2-7	CATGGTGELEQYF	TGTGCCACAGGGGGGACAGGGGAGCTCGAGCAGTACTTC
TRBV12-3/TRBV12-4	NA	TRBD1	TRBJ2-5	CASSPGQGWGETQYF	TGTGCCAGCAGCCCCGGACAGGGGTGGGGAGAGACCCAGTACTTC
TRBV6-4	many	NA	TRBJ2-5	CASSDRGETQYF	TGTGCCAGCAGTGACAGGGGAGAGACCCAGTACTTC